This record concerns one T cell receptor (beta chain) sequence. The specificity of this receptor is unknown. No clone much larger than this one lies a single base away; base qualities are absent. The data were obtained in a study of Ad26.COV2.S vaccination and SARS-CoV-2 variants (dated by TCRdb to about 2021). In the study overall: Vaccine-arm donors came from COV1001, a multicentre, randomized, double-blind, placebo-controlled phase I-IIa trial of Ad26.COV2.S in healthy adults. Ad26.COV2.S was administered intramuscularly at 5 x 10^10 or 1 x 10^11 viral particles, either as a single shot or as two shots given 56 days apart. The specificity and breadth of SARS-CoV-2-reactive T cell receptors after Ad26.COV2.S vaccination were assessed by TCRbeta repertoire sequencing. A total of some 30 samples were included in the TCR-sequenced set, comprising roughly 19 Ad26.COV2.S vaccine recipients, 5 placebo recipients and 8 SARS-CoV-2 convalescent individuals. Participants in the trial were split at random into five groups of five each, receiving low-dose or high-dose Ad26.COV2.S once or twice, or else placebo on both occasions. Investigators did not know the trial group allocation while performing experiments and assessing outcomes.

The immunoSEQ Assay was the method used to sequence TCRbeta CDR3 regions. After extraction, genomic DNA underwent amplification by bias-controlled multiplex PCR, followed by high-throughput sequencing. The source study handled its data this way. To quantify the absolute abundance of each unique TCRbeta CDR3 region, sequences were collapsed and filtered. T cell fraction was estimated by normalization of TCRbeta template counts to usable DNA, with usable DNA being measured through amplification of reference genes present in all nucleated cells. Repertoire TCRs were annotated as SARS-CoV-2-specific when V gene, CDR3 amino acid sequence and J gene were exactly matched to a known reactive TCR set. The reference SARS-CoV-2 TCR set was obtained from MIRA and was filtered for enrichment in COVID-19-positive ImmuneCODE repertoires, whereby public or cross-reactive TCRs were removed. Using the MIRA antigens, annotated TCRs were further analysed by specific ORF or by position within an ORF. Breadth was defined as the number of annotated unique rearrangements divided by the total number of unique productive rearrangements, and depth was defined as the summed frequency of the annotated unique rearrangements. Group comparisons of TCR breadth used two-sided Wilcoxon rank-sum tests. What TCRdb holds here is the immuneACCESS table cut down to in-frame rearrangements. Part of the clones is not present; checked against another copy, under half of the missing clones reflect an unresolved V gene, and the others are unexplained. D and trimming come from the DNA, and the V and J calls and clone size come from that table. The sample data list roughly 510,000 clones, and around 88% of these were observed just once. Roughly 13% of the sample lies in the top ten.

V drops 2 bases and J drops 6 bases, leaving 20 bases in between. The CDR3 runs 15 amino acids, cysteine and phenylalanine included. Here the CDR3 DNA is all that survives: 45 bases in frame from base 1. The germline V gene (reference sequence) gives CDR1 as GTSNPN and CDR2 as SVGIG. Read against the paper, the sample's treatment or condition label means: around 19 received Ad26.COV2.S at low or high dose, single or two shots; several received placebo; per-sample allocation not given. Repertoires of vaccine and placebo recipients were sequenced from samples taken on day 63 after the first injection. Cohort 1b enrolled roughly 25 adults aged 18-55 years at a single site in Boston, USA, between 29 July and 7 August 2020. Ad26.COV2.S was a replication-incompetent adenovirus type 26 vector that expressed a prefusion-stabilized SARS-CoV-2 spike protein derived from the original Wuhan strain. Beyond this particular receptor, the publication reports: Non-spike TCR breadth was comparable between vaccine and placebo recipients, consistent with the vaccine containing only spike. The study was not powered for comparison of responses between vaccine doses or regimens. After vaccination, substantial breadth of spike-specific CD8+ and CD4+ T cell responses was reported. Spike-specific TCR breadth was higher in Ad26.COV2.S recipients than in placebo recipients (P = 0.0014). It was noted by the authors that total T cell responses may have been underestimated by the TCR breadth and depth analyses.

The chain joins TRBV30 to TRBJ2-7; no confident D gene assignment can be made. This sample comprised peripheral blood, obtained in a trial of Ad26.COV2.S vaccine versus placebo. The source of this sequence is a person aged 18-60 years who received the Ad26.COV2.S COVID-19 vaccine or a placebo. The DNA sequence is TGTGCCTGGAGTCGAAACCGTAATGGCCGTTCCGAGCAGTACTTC. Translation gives CAWSRNRNGRSEQYF.